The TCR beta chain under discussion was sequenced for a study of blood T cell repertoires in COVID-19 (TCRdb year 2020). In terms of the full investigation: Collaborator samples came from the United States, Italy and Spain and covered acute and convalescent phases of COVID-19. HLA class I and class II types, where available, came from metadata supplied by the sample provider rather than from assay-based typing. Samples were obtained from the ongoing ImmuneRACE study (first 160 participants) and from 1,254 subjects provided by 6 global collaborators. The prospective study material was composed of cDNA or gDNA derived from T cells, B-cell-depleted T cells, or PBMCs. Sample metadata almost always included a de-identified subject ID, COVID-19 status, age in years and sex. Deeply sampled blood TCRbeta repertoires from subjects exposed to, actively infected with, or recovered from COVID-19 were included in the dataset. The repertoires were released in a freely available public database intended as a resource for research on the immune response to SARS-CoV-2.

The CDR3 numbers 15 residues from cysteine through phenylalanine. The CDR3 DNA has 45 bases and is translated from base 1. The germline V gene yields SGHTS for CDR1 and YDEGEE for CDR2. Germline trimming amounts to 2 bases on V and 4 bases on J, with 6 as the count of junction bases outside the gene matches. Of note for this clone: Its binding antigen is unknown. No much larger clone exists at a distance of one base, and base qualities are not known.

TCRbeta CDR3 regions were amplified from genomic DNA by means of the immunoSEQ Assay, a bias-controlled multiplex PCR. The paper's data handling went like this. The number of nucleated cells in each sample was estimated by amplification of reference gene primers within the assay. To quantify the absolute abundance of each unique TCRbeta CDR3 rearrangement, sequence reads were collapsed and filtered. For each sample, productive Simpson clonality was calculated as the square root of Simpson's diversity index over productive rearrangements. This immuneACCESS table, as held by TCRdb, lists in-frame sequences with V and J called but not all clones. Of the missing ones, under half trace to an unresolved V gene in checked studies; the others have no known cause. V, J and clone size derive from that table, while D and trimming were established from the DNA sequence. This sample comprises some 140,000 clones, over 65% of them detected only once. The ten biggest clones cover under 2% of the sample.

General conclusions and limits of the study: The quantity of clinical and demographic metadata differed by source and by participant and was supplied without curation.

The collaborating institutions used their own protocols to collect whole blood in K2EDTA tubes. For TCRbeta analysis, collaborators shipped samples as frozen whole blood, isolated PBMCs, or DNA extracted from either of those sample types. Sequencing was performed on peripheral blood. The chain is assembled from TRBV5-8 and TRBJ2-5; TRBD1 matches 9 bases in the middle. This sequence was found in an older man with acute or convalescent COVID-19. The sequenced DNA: TGTGCCAGCAGCTTTCGGGACAGGGCAGGAGAGACCCAGTACTTC. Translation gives CASSFRDRAGETQYF.